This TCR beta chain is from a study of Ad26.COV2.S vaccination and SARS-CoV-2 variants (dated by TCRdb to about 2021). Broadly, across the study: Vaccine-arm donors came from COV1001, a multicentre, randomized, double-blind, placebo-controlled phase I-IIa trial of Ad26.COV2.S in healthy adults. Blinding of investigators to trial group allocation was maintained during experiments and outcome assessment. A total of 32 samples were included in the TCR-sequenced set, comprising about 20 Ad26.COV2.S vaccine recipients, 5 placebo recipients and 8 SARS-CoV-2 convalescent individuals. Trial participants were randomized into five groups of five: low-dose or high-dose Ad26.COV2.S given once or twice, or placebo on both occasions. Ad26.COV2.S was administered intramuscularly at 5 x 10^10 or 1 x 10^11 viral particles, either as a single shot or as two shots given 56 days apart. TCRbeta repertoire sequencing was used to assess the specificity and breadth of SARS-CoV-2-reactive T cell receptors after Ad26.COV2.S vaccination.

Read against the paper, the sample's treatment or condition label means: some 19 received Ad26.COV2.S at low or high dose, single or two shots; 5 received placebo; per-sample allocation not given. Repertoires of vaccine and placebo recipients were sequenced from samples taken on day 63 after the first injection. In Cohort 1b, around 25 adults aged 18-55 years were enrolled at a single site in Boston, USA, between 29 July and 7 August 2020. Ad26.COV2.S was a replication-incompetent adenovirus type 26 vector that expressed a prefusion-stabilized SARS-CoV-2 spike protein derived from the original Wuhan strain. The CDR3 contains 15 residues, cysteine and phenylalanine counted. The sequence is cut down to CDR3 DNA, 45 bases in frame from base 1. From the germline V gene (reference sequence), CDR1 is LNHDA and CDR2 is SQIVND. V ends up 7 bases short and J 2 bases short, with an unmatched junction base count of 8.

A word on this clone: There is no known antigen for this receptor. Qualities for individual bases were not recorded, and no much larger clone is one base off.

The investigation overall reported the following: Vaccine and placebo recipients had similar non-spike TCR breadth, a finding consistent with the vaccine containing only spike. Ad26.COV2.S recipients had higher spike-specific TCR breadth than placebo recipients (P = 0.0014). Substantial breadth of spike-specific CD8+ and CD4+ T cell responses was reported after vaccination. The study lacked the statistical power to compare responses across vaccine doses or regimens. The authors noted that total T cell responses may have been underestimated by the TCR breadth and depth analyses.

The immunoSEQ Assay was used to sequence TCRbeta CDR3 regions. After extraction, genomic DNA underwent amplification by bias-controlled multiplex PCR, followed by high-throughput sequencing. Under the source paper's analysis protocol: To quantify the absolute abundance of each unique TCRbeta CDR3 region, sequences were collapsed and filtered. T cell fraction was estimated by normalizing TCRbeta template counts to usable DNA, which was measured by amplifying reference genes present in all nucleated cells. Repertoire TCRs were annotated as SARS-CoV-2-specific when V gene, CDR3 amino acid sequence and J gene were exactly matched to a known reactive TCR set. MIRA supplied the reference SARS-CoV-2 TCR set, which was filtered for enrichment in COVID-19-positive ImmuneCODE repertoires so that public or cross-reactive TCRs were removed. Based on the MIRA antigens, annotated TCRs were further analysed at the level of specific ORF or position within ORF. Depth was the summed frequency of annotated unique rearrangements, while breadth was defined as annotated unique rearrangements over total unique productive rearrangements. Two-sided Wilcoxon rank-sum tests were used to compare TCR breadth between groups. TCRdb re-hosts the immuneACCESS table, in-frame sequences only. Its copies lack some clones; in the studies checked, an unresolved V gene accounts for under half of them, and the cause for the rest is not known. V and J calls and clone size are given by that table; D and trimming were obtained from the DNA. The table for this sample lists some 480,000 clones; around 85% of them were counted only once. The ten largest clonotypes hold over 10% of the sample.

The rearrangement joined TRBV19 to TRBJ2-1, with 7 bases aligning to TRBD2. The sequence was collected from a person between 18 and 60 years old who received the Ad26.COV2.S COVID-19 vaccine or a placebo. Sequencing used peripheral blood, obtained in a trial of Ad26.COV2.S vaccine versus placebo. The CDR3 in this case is CASNPRRGAYNEQFF. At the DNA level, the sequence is TGTGCCAGTAACCCACGTCGGGGGGCCTACAATGAGCAGTTCTTC.